What follows are 6 T cell receptor beta chains derived from one specimen sequenced in a study of T-cell reconstitution after alpha-beta-depleted transplantation in children. Preparation of the TCRbeta library was carried out with unique molecular identifiers. TCRdb ran MiXCR on the PCR reads and lists one entry per CDR3 protein. The repertoire consists of 250,000 to 300,000 distinct CDR3 sequences, with roughly a tenth occurring once and the leading ten covering less than 9%. Here the sequenced sample was PBMCs, taken before TCRalphabeta/CD19-depleted stem cell transplant. The receptors here all came from a boy in the first two years of life with acute myeloid leukemia, due to receive a stem cell transplant.

The gene calls are TRBV7-2 and TRBJ1-1; 10 bases agree with TRBD1. CDR1 SGHTA and CDR2 FQGNSA come from the germline V gene. The V segment lost 4 bases and the J segment 8 bases; nucleotides outside the gene matches: 7. This CDR3 has 14 residues. The CDR3 bases are TGTGCCAGCAGCTCCCGGGACAGGGGCTCGGAAGCTTTCTTT. It codes for CASSSRDRGSEAFF.

This clonotype was recorded many times. The rearrangement links TRBV20-1 to TRBJ2-3, with a weak D call TRBD1 (6 bases). The CDR3 is 13 residues long. Germline V lookup: CDR1 DFQATT, CDR2 SNEGSKA (reference sequence). Deletions cut 8 bases from V and 1 base from J, with 13 bases between. The CDR3, as DNA: TGCAGTCCGTGGGACACGCGCACAGATACGCAGTATTTT. Protein: CSPWDTRTDTQYF.

This clonotype was observed at least ten times. The CDR3 reads CASSLGRGVNDGYTF. The CDR3 DNA reads TGCGCCAGCAGCTTGGGAAGGGGGGTCAACGATGGCTACACCTTC. The chain combines TRBV5-1 with TRBJ1-2; D is possibly TRBD1 (6 bases). CDR1 and CDR2 (germline): SGHRS, YFSETQ. There are 15 residues in the CDR3. Trimming removed 0 bases from V and 6 bases from J, with 15 bases in between.

This clonotype was seen ten or more times. V gene TRBV28 combines with J gene TRBJ2-5; D call uncertain. Germline loops: CDR1 MDHEN, CDR2 SYDVKM. The CDR3 is 10 residues long. The CDR3 protein is CAPESETQYF. CDR3 DNA sequence: TGTGCGCCCGAGTCGGAGACCCAGTACTTC.

This clonotype was detected many times. The rearrangement joins TRBV7-3 to TRBJ2-1, with TRBD2 identical over 9 bases. Trimming at V came to 7 bases and at J to 12 bases, leaving 13 bases not matched to a gene. Per germline, CDR1 SGHTA and CDR2 FQGTGA. This CDR3 spans 14 amino acids. The CDR3, as DNA: TGTGCCAGCACCCCCAAGGGGCGGGAGGGCTTGCAGTTCTTC. Protein: CASTPKGREGLQFF. Supplemented by reference TRBV7-3 and TRBJ2-1, the full variable domain reads GAGVSQTPSNKVTEKGKYVELRCDPISGHTALYWYRQSLGQGPEFLIYFQGTGAADDSGLPNDRFFAVRPEGSVSTLKIQRTERGDSAVYLCASTPKGREGLQFFGPGTRLTVL.

This clonotype appeared a few times. The CDR3 reads CASSQSYSYQETQYF. Written as DNA, the CDR3 is TGCGCCAGCAGCCAGAGTTACTCGTACCAAGAGACCCAGTACTTC. The chain links TRBV4-3 to TRBJ2-5; D is undetermined. Trimming left V 3 bases short and J 0 bases short, with 11 bases between. This CDR3 is built from 15 residues. Per germline, CDR1 LGHNA and CDR2 YSLEER.